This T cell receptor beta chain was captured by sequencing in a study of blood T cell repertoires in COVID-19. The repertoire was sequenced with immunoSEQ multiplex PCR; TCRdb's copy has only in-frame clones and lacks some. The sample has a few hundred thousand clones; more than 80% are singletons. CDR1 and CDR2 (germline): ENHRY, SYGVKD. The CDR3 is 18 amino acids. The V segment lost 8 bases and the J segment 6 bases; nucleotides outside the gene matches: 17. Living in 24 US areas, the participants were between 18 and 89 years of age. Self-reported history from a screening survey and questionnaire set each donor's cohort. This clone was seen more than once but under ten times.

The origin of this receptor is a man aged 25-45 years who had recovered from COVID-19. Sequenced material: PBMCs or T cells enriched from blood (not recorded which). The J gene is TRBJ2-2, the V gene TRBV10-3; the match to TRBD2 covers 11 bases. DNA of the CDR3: TGTGCCATCCCTGCAGTAGCGGGAGGGCCGCTGGTCGCCGGGGAGCTGTTTTTT. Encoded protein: CAIPAVAGGPLVAGELFF.